Following are 15 T cell receptor beta chains from one sample sequenced in a study of response to subunit inactivated influenza vaccine. MiXCR, applied by TCRdb to the RT-PCR reads, yields one record per CDR3 protein. In the table there are under 950,000 distinct CDR3 sequences, 21% of which are singletons. This specimen consisted of PBMCs from blood, obtained roughly 5 days after vaccination. Receptor source: a man aged 50 to 59 who received an inactivated influenza vaccine.

This clonotype showed up just a few times. V and J are TRBV6-5 and TRBJ2-3; 12 bases fit TRBD1. The V gene's germline CDR1 is MNHEY and CDR2 SVGAGI. V gave up 2 bases and J gave up 2 bases; unmatched junction bases: 2. The CDR3 length is 16 residues. In DNA form, the CDR3 reads TGTGCCAGCAGTTACCGGGGACAGGGGGCCACAGATACGCAGTATTTT. Protein product: CASSYRGQGATDTQYF.

V and J are TRBV7-2 and TRBJ2-2; possible D gene TRBD2, 5 bases. V gave up 5 bases and J gave up 6 bases, with 10 bases separating them. CDR3 length equals 13 residues. Looked up from germline, CDR1 is SGHTA and CDR2 is FQGNSA. CDR3 DNA: TGTGCCAGCAGCCATCCCGGGGCCGGGGAGCTGTTTTTT. Its protein is CASSHPGAGELFF.

J is TRBJ1-1 and V is TRBV12-3 or TRBV12-4; D perhaps matches TRBD1 (5 bases). Trimming removed 5 bases from V and 5 bases from J, with 9 bases in between. The CDR3 has 12 residues. The chain's CDR3 is CASSPGYTEAFF. DNA of the CDR3: TGTGCCAGCAGTCCAGGGTATACTGAAGCTTTCTTT.

J is TRBJ2-7 and V is TRBV28, with D possibly being TRBD2 (5 bases). The V gene lost 4 bases and the J gene lost 2 bases, with 15 bases spanning the gap. The V gene's germline CDR1 is MDHEN and CDR2 SYDVKM. This CDR3 region has 15 residues. CDR3 sequence (DNA): TGTGCCAGCAGTTCCATGGAGGCAATACCCTACGAGCAGTACTTC. Translated: CASSSMEAIPYEQYF.

There are a few counts of this clonotype. The chain couples TRBV9 to TRBJ2-3; 8 bases agree with TRBD1. V dropped 3 bases and J dropped 2; count of bases not matched to a gene: 14. The CDR3 is made up of 18 amino acids. CDR1 is SGDLS, CDR2 YYNGEE, per germline. CDR3 residues: CASSANPDRAMSTDTQYF. DNA of the CDR3: TGTGCCAGCAGCGCCAACCCGGACAGGGCGATGTCCACAGATACGCAGTATTTT.

The CDR3 nucleotides are TGTGCCAGCACCCATAAGGGCGACAATCAGCCCCAGCATTTT. Translation gives CASTHKGDNQPQHF. J is TRBJ1-5 and V is TRBV6-2 or TRBV6-3; D remains unclear. Germline V CDR1 and CDR2: MNHEY, SVGEGT. The CDR3 is made up of 14 amino acids. The germline V and J ends were trimmed by 7 bases and 3 bases, with 13 bases remaining between them.

J is TRBJ2-5 and V is TRBV12-3 or TRBV12-4; 8 nucleotides match TRBD2. The CDR3 covers 14 residues. J was trimmed by 1 base and V by 6 bases; bases with no gene match: 4. DNA for the CDR3: TGTGCCAGCAGCCATCTAGCGGGCCAAGAGACCCAGTACTTC. As protein: CASSHLAGQETQYF.

This clonotype was detected only a few times. The chain joins TRBV6-2 or TRBV6-3 to TRBJ1-2; D uncertain. The V end was cut by 2 bases, the J end by 3 bases, with 7 bases between. This CDR3 contains 13 residues. CDR1 and CDR2 (germline): MNHEY, SVGEGT. CDR3 coding DNA: TGTGCCAGCAGTTACGTACAAGACTATGGCTACACCTTC. It yields the protein CASSYVQDYGYTF.

The chain uses TRBV28 and TRBJ2-3; 11 bases match TRBD2. The CDR3 has 15 residues. J gave up 9 bases and V 8 bases, and 13 bases lay outside the gene matches. Per the germline V gene, CDR1 is MDHEN and CDR2 is SYDVKM. The CDR3 protein is CASLTPGLADTTQYF. CDR3 coding DNA: TGTGCCAGCCTTACCCCGGGACTAGCGGATACAACGCAGTATTTT.

This chain connects TRBV12-3 or TRBV12-4 to TRBJ2-1; D not resolved. Trimming shortened V by 6 bases and J by 12 bases, and 21 bases separated the two germline ends. This CDR3 spans 14 amino acids. This CDR3 is CASSRTAVVIGQFF. CDR3 bases: TGTGCCAGCAGCCGAACCGCGGTGGTAATAGGGCAGTTCTTC.

V and J are TRBV12-3 or TRBV12-4 and TRBJ1-1; no clear D. Trimming took 1 base from V and 5 from J, leaving 14 bases between them. CDR3 length equals 15 residues. The chain's CDR3 is CASSLEAGRRTEAFF. In DNA, the CDR3 is TGTGCCAGCAGTTTAGAAGCGGGCAGAAGGACTGAAGCTTTCTTT.

This clonotype occurred a few times. The chain combines TRBV5-1 with TRBJ2-7; 8 bases match TRBD1. The CDR3 totals 16 residues. Germline lookup yields CDR1 SGHRS and CDR2 YFSETQ. V lost 3 bases to trimming and J lost 5 bases; unmatched junction nucleotides: 13. This CDR3 is CASSWISQGVVDEQYF. CDR3 DNA: TGCGCCAGCAGCTGGATCTCACAGGGGGTTGTCGACGAGCAGTACTTC.

The chain links TRBV12-3 or TRBV12-4 to TRBJ1-5; weak D call: TRBD1 (5 bases). The CDR3 is 12 amino acids. Trimming removed 5 bases from V and 9 bases from J, with 11 bases in between. CDR3 in amino acids: CASSAGPGPQHF. Here the CDR3 DNA reads TGTGCCAGCAGTGCGGGACCGGGGCCCCAGCATTTT.

The V gene is TRBV7-2, the J gene TRBJ1-2; the D gene is possibly TRBD1 (6 bases). The germline V and J ends were trimmed by 5 bases and 5 bases, with 24 bases remaining between them. This CDR3 has 17 amino acids. Germline CDR1 reads SGHTA; CDR2 reads FQGNSA. CDR3 region: CASSDDTYGTRVYGYTF. The DNA for the CDR3 is TGTGCCAGCAGCGATGATACATACGGGACAAGGGTGTATGGCTACACCTTC.

There are a few counts of this clonotype. The genes are TRBV5-1 and TRBJ1-6; TRBD1 agrees at 9 bases. Germline V gene lookup returns CDR1 SGHRS and CDR2 YFSETQ. CDR3 length: 14 amino acids. V lost 2 bases to trimming and J lost 8 bases; unmatched junction nucleotides: 2. CDR3: CASSLQGADSPLHF. Here the CDR3 DNA reads TGCGCCAGCAGCTTACAGGGGGCTGATTCACCCCTCCACTTT.